What follows is one T cell receptor beta chain and its context. The entry originates in a study of blood T cell repertoires in COVID-19. Overall study: Acute and convalescent COVID-19 samples came from the United States, Italy and Spain. From T cells, B-cell-depleted T cells, or PBMCs came the material, which was cDNA or gDNA.

Trimming took 7 bases from V and 2 from J; bases not matched to a gene: 10. The CDR3 is 15 residues long. CDR1 and CDR2 from the germline V gene are SNHLY and FYNNEI. Sequencing was performed with immunoSEQ multiplex PCR; in TCRdb, only in-frame clones are kept and a portion is missing. The sample includes around 120,000 clones, 85% to 90% of them seen just once. This TCR derives from a woman aged 70-85 years with acute or convalescent COVID-19. The sequenced sample consisted of peripheral blood. The chain is built from TRBV2 and TRBJ2-5; the match to TRBD2 covers 7 bases. For the CDR3, the DNA is TGTGCCAGCACCTCTTGGGAGGGGCAACAAGAGACCCAGTACTTC. It yields the protein CASTSWEGQQETQYF.